This TCR beta chain appears in the sequencing data of a study of cytomegalovirus exposure and HLA in healthy donors. Study-wide results and limits: Three chains tied to CMV proved CMV antigen-specific in vitro. Segments of the TCR beta V type were, in most cases, productive about 87% or about 30% of the time in an earlier analysis.

A remark on this clone: The antigen remains unidentified.

The study ran its PCR with 60 Vbeta and 13 Jbeta primers. Clones were read by immunoSEQ multiplex PCR, and TCRdb kept only the in-frame ones, dropping some. The table lists some 150,000 clones, around 80% of them singletons, with 2% to 2.5% in the top ten. Unmatched junction bases numbered 8, after V lost 3 bases and J lost 0 bases. CDR1 is SNHLY and CDR2 is FYNNEI in the germline V gene. This CDR3 has 17 amino acids. The chain has TRBV2 and TRBJ1-1; 9 nucleotides align to TRBD1. The TCR originated in a man aged 45 to 65 in good health and CMV-seronegative. The sequencing sample was made of PBMCs. As DNA, the CDR3 is TGTGCCAGCAGTGATCTGACAGGGGGAATTATGAACACTGAAGCTTTCTTT. It codes for CASSDLTGGIMNTEAFF.